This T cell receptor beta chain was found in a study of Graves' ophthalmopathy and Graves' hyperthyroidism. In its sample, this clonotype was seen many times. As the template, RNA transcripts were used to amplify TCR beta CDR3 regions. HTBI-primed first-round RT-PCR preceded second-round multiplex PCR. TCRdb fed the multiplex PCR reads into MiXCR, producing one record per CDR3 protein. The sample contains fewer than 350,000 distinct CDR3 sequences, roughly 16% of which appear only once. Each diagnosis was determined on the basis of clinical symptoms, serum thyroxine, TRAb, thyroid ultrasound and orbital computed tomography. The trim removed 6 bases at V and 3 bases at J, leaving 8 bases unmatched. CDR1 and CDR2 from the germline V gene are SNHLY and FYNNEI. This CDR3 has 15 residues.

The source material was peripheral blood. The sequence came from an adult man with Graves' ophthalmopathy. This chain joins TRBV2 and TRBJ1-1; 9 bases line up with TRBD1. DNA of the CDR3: TGTGCCAGCAGAAAAAGGACAGGGGAGGACACTGAAGCTTTCTTT. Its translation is CASRKRTGEDTEAFF.